The 23 T cell receptor beta chains below come from one sample, sequenced in a study of cytomegalovirus exposure and HLA in healthy donors. A multiplex PCR was run with 60 Vbeta primers and 13 Jbeta primers. Assay: immunoSEQ multiplex PCR; the TCRdb copy retains only in-frame clones and omits some. The sample yields 100,000 to 150,000 clones, approximately 76% seen once. Sequenced input: PBMCs. The source of these receptors is a man aged 45-60 years in good health and CMV-seropositive.

This sequence joins TRBV2 and TRBJ2-3; perhaps TRBD2 as D (5 bases). V was trimmed by 6 bases and J by 1 base, leaving 8 bases between them. The CDR3 covers 13 residues. CDR1 is SNHLY, CDR2 FYNNEI, per germline. This CDR3 is CASRDSRTDTQYF. The CDR3 DNA reads as TGTGCCAGCAGGGACTCTCGCACAGATACGCAGTATTTT.

The chain couples TRBV28 to TRBJ1-2; a weak D match, TRBD1 (6 bases). V was cut by 4 bases and J by 7 bases, with 13 bases left in between. Germline assignment: CDR1 MDHEN and CDR2 SYDVKM. CDR3 size: 13 residues. CDR3 protein: CASSSQGLRGYTF. The CDR3 DNA sequence: TGTGCCAGCAGTTCTCAGGGGTTGCGTGGCTACACCTTC.

This clone was seen a few times. The CDR3 region has the DNA TGTGCCAGCAGCGTCATGCTAGCGCCTACGTCCGAGCAGTACTTC. It encodes CASSVMLAPTSEQYF. The chain couples TRBV5-6 to TRBJ2-7; D is possibly TRBD2 (6 bases). CDR3 size: 15 residues. The germline V gene has CDR1 SGHDT and CDR2 YYEEEE. V was clipped by 4 bases and J by 6 bases, with 20 bases between them.

The CDR3 loop is CASSPPEGPQHF. In nucleotides, the CDR3 is TGTGCCAGCTCACCACCGGAGGGCCCCCAGCATTTT. V gene TRBV18 combines with J gene TRBJ1-5, with D uncertain. V gave up 0 bases and J gave up 10 bases, with 7 bases separating them. This CDR3 region has 12 residues. CDR1 is KGHSH and CDR2 is LQKENI in the germline V gene.

The V gene is TRBV4-1, the J gene TRBJ2-7, with 8 bases matching TRBD1. Trimming cost V 1 base and J 1 base; bases outside gene matches: 3. This CDR3 contains 15 residues. Germline assignment: CDR1 MGHRA and CDR2 YSYEKL. The CDR3 region is CASSQVRDRSYEQYF. CDR3 bases: TGCGCCAGCAGCCAAGTCCGGGACAGGTCCTACGAGCAGTACTTC.

The genes are TRBV4-1 and TRBJ2-1, with a tentative D call TRBD2 (6 bases). V was pared by 0 bases and J by 3 bases, with 12 bases between. Germline CDR1 and CDR2: MGHRA and YSYEKL. The CDR3 length is 16 residues. In DNA, the CDR3 is TGCGCCAGCAGCCAAGAATCAGCGGGTCACTACAATGAGCAGTTCTTC. This translates into CASSQESAGHYNEQFF.

The chain uses TRBV19 and TRBJ2-1, with TRBD2 as a possible D gene (7 bases). Germline CDR1 reads LNHDA; CDR2 reads SQIVND (reference sequence). The CDR3 is 15 amino acids. V was cut by 6 bases and J by 2 bases, with 14 bases left in between. The CDR3 sequence: CASSRGGSAYNEQFF. In DNA, the CDR3 is TGTGCCAGTAGCAGGGGCGGGAGTGCCTACAATGAGCAGTTCTTC. The full variable domain, in which reference TRBV19 and TRBJ2-1 provide the parts outside the CDR3, is DGGITQSPKYLFRKEGQNVTLSCEQNLNHDAMYWYRQDPGQGLRLIYYSQIVNDFQKGDIAEGYSVSREKKESFPLTVTSAQKNPTAFYLCASSRGGSAYNEQFFGPGTRLTVL.

The rearrangement uses TRBV10-3 and TRBJ2-7; 14 bases line up with TRBD2. J was trimmed by 0 bases and V by 8 bases; bases with no gene match: 6. The CDR3 is made up of 16 amino acids. Germline CDR1 and CDR2: ENHRY and SYGVKD. The CDR3 spells CAIAGLAGGPSYEQYF. The CDR3 DNA follows: TGTGCCATCGCTGGACTAGCGGGAGGCCCCTCCTACGAGCAGTACTTC.

This clone was recorded once. This sequence joins TRBV29-1 and TRBJ2-1, with a weak D call TRBD2 (5 bases). The CDR3 consists of 15 residues. Trimming cost V 4 bases and J 5 bases, with 18 bases left between them. Germline V lookup: CDR1 SQVTM, CDR2 ANQGSEA. The CDR3 sequence is CSVVSRGLGDNEQFF. CDR3 bases: TGCAGCGTTGTTAGTCGAGGGTTAGGAGACAATGAGCAGTTCTTC.

The V gene is TRBV5-1, the J gene TRBJ2-2; 7 bases map to TRBD2. Trimming removed 0 bases from V and 7 bases from J; junction bases left unmatched: 6. There are 15 residues in the CDR3. Germline CDR1 reads SGHRS; CDR2 reads YFSETQ. CDR3 amino acids: CASSLVGSSGGELFF. DNA of the CDR3: TGCGCCAGCAGCTTGGTAGGGTCTAGCGGCGGGGAGCTGTTTTTT. The full variable domain, completed using reference TRBV5-1 and TRBJ2-2, is KAGVTQTPRYLIKTRGQQVTLSCSPISGHRSVSWYQQTPGQGLQFLFEYFSETQRNKGNFPGRFSGRQFSNSRSEMNVSTLELGDSALYLCASSLVGSSGGELFFGEGSRLTVL.

This clone was detected only a few times. The V gene is TRBV27, the J gene TRBJ2-2; 7 bases agree with TRBD1. This CDR3 spans 15 amino acids. Per the germline V gene, CDR1 is MNHEY and CDR2 is SMNVEV (reference sequence). Trimming at V came to 6 bases and at J to 6 bases, leaving 10 bases not matched to a gene. The CDR3 here is CASSPRQGIAGELFF. CDR3 sequence (DNA): TGTGCCAGCAGCCCCAGACAGGGTATCGCCGGGGAGCTGTTTTTT.

This clone appeared a single time. Germline and junction disagree at one end, which may indicate a read error. Other DNA sequences in this sample translate to the same CDR3. The chain combines TRBV11-2 with TRBJ2-3; TRBD2 is a possible D gene (6 bases). The CDR3 is 17 residues long. Germline CDR1 is SGHAT and CDR2 is FQNNGV. Here the CDR3 reads CASSLTARSGAGDTQYF. The CDR3 DNA sequence: TGCGCCAGCAGCTTAACCGCCAGATCGGGAGCGGGAGATACGCAGTATTTT.

The chain has TRBV10-3 and TRBJ1-5; D possibly corresponds to TRBD1 (5 bases). Per germline, CDR1 ENHRY and CDR2 SYGVKD. Trimming removed 0 bases from V and 0 bases from J, with 12 bases in between. The CDR3 sequence is 17 residues long. CDR3 in amino acids: CAISESAGFDSNQPQHF. CDR3 coding DNA: TGTGCCATCAGTGAGTCGGCAGGGTTCGATAGCAATCAGCCCCAGCATTTT.

The chain links TRBV19 to TRBJ1-1, with D possibly TRBD1 on 5 matching bases. The V and J ends lost 6 bases and 1 base respectively, with 9 bases between them. CDR1 is LNHDA, CDR2 SQIVND, per germline (reference sequence). This CDR3 has 13 residues. In DNA form, the CDR3 reads TGTGCCAGTAGGGGCAGGGAGAACACTGAAGCTTTCTTT. As protein: CASRGRENTEAFF.

This clone was seen only a few times. The rearrangement links TRBV2 to TRBJ1-1; perhaps TRBD1 as D (6 bases). Trimming stripped 6 bases from V and 2 bases from J, with 10 bases between. Germline lookup yields CDR1 SNHLY and CDR2 FYNNEI. The CDR3 has 13 amino acids. The CDR3 DNA follows: TGTGCCAGCAGCTCGGACAGAAACACTGAAGCTTTCTTT. Protein: CASSSDRNTEAFF.

The J gene is TRBJ2-7, the V gene TRBV14; 9 bases align to TRBD1. CDR1 and CDR2 (germline): SGHDN, FVKESK. The CDR3 is made up of 15 amino acids. V trimming: 4 bases; J trimming: 3 bases; junction bases outside the gene matches: 7. Written as DNA, the CDR3 is TGTGCCAGCAGCCCCGGGACAGGGAATTTCTACGAGCAGTACTTC. This encodes CASSPGTGNFYEQYF. The variable domain in full, with the rest retrieved from reference TRBV14 and TRBJ2-7, is EAGVTQFPSHSVIEKGQTVTLRCDPISGHDNLYWYRRVMGKEIKFLLHFVKESKQDESGMPNNRFLAERTGGTYSTLKVQPAELEDSGVYFCASSPGTGNFYEQYFGPGTRLTVT.

The J gene is TRBJ2-3, the V gene TRBV28; TRBD1 might be the D (7 bases). The CDR3 sequence is 15 residues long. Germline CDR1 and CDR2: MDHEN and SYDVKM. V gave up 6 bases and J gave up 5 bases, with 18 bases separating them. DNA for the CDR3: TGTGCCAGCAGCACCACAGGGACAGCGGGAGATACGCAGTATTTT. As protein: CASSTTGTAGDTQYF.

The chain carries TRBV11-2 and TRBJ2-5; tentatively, D is TRBD2 (5 bases). The CDR3 sequence is 14 residues long. Germline V CDR1 and CDR2: SGHAT, FQNNGV. Trimming left V 1 base short and J 5 bases short, with 11 bases between. The CDR3 bases are TGTGCCAGCAGCTTAGGGCGGGTTTTGGAGACCCAGTACTTC. It specifies CASSLGRVLETQYF.

This sequence joins TRBV5-1 and TRBJ1-5; possible D gene TRBD1, 6 bases. Trimming cost V 4 bases and J 0 bases, with 20 bases left between them. This CDR3 has 18 amino acids. Germline V gene data show CDR1 as SGHRS and CDR2 as YFSETQ. CDR3 coding DNA: TGCGCCAGCAGCCCTGGACAGATTCGAAAACATAGCAATCAGCCCCAGCATTTT. It yields the protein CASSPGQIRKHSNQPQHF.

The J gene is TRBJ1-2, the V gene TRBV6-6; D is perhaps TRBD1 (5 bases). This CDR3 contains 14 residues. CDR1 is MNHNY and CDR2 is SVGAGI in the germline V gene (reference sequence). Trimming stripped 3 bases from V and 6 bases from J, with 14 bases between. The CDR3 is CASSYVDRSDGYTF. The CDR3 DNA sequence: TGTGCCAGCAGTTATGTCGACAGATCTGATGGCTACACCTTC.

The chain joins TRBV7-2 to TRBJ2-1, with a weak D call TRBD1 (5 bases). V was pared by 0 bases and J by 7 bases, with 10 bases between. CDR3 length equals 14 residues. CDR1 is SGHTA, CDR2 FQGNSA, per germline. This chain's CDR3 is CASSLARAGNEQFF. CDR3 DNA: TGTGCCAGCAGCTTAGCCAGGGCAGGGAATGAGCAGTTCTTC.

The chain combines TRBV7-2 with TRBJ2-1; TRBD2 matches 7 bases. The germline V gene has CDR1 SGHTA and CDR2 FQGNSA. V trimming: 5 bases; J trimming: 6 bases; junction bases outside the gene matches: 7. This CDR3 is 14 amino acids long. In nucleotides, the CDR3 is TGTGCCAGCAGCCCTGGACTAGGGCCCAATGAGCAGTTCTTC. Its protein product is CASSPGLGPNEQFF.

J is TRBJ2-2 and V is TRBV7-9; a weak D match, TRBD2 (5 bases). Trimming removed 8 bases at V and 5 bases at J, with 6 bases between. In germline, CDR1 is SEHNR, CDR2 FQNEAQ (reference sequence). The CDR3 totals 11 residues. The CDR3, as DNA: TGTGCCAGCGGGAGAACCGGGGAGCTGTTTTTT. Its translation is CASGRTGELFF. Full variable domain (missing parts from reference TRBV7-9 and TRBJ2-2): DTGVSQNPRHKITKRGQNVTFRCDPISEHNRLYWYRQTLGQGPEFLTYFQNEAQLEKSRLLSDRFSAERPKGSFSTLEIQRTEQGDSAMYLCASGRTGELFFGEGSRLTVL.